A selection of T cell receptor beta chains follows, all from one sample in a study of cytomegalovirus exposure and HLA in healthy donors. Repertoires were generated with immunoSEQ multiplex PCR, while TCRdb's copy carries only in-frame clones and drops some. Of over 150,000 clones listed, about 86% are singletons. Source material: PBMCs. The receptors here all came from a woman aged 25 to 39 in good health and CMV-seronegative. The CDR3 runs from the conserved cysteine through the conserved F or W. Each record gives: D gene, V gene, J gene, clone size, CDR3 DNA, CDR3 protein. The D gene is left open where the match is weak. Part of the rows lack a size; the others show once, few, many or a class for expanded clones.

>NA|TRBV11-2|TRBJ1-4|NA
TGTGCCAGCAGCTTAGAAGGGGCGAGGGAAAAACTGTTTTTT
CASSLEGAREKLFF
>NA|TRBV29-1|TRBJ2-1|NA
TGCAGCGTTGCGGGCTCCTACAATGAGCAGTTCTTC
CSVAGSYNEQFF
>TRBD2|TRBV4-3|TRBJ2-1|NA
TGCGCCAGCAGCCAAGATCTCTCGCGGGGGAGCTCCTACAATGAGCAGTTCTTC
CASSQDLSRGSSYNEQFF
>TRBD2|TRBV19|TRBJ2-1|few
TGTGCCAGTAGCGGACTAGCGGGGCCGTACAATGAGCAGTTCTTC
CASSGLAGPYNEQFF
>TRBD1|TRBV4-2|TRBJ1-2|NA
TGTGCCAGCAGCCCGGAAGAGGGGACAGCTACTAACTATGGCTACACCTTC
CASSPEEGTATNYGYTF
>NA|TRBV5-8|TRBJ2-7|once
TGTGCCAGCAGCGCTAGTCTCAGGGTCCACGAGCAGTACTTC
CASSASLRVHEQYF
>TRBD1|TRBV5-5|TRBJ1-1|NA
TGTGCCAGCAGTTTCACCGGGACAGGTGACACTGAAGCTTTCTTT
CASSFTGTGDTEAFF
>NA|TRBV7-9|TRBJ2-1|once
TGTGCCAGCAGCCTCGAATACGACAGGAGCTCCTACAATGAGCAGTTCTTC
CASSLEYDRSSYNEQFF
>TRBD1|TRBV7-2|TRBJ2-7|NA
TGTGCCAGCAGCCCGGATTGGACAGGGAAATCCTACGAGCAGTACTTC
CASSPDWTGKSYEQYF
>TRBD2|TRBV19|TRBJ2-2|NA
TGTGCCAGTAGTATCACTAGCGGGAGCGCTAACACCGGGGAGCTGTTTTTT
CASSITSGSANTGELFF
>NA|TRBV6-1|TRBJ2-3|NA
TGTGCCAGCAGTGAATGGGGGAATCCCTACACAGATACGCAGTATTTT
CASSEWGNPYTDTQYF
>NA|TRBV5-6|TRBJ1-1|NA
TGTGCCAGCAGCTTGTATGGGGATAACAGGAACACTGAAGCTTTCTTT
CASSLYGDNRNTEAFF
>NA|TRBV27|TRBJ2-7|NA
TGTGCCAGCAGTTTATCCTACGAGCAGTACTTC
CASSLSYEQYF
>NA|TRBV11-3|TRBJ2-3|few
TGTGCCAGCAGCTTTGAGGATACGCAGTATTTT
CASSFEDTQYF
>TRBD1|TRBV2|TRBJ2-3|NA
TGTGCCAGCAGTGAAGGACAGGGAATAGATACGCAGTATTTT
CASSEGQGIDTQYF
>NA|TRBV2|TRBJ1-5|NA
TGTGCCAGCAGTGATTCAGCCACCAATCAGCCCCAGCATTTT
CASSDSATNQPQHF
>TRBD2|TRBV9|TRBJ2-7|once
TGTGCCAGCAGCGCGAGCGGGAGAACCTACGAGCAGTACTTC
CASSASGRTYEQYF
>TRBD1|TRBV2|TRBJ2-3|NA
TGTGCCAGCAGACCGGGACAGGGAAGAACTAGCACAGATACGCAGTATTTT
CASRPGQGRTSTDTQYF
>TRBD1|TRBV25-1|TRBJ2-2|few
TGTGCCACCAACAGGGGTCCCACCGGGGAGCTGTTTTTT
CATNRGPTGELFF
>TRBD2|TRBV6-1|TRBJ2-7|NA
TGTGCCAGCTCCGCGGTACGGGAGGGCCCTAGGCAGTACTTC
CASSAVREGPRQYF
>TRBD2|TRBV28|TRBJ2-1|NA
TGTGCCAGCAGTTTCAGCGGGATAGGTGAGCAGTTCTTC
CASSFSGIGEQFF
>NA|TRBV4-1|TRBJ1-5|NA
TGCGCCAGCAGTCGGGACAGCAATCAGCCCCAGCATTTT
CASSRDSNQPQHF
>NA|TRBV2|TRBJ1-2|NA
TGTGCCAGCAGTGTGAAGGGTACAGTGGGCAGCTATGGCTACACCTTC
CASSVKGTVGSYGYTF
>NA|TRBV30|TRBJ1-1|NA
TGTGCCTGGAGTTATGGCGGGCCGAACACTGAAGCTTTCTTT
CAWSYGGPNTEAFF
>NA|TRBV27|TRBJ1-2|NA
TGTGCCAGCAGTTTATCATTGATCGATTCGGGAGGAGATGGCTATGGCTACACCTTC
CASSLSLIDSGGDGYGYTF
>NA|TRBV7-8|TRBJ2-2|NA
TGTGCCAGCAGCGGGTCGAACACCGGGGAGCTGTTTTTT
CASSGSNTGELFF
>NA|TRBV21-1|TRBJ1-3|NA
TGTGCCAGCAGGACTGGTCTGGGGGGGGCTGGAAACACCATATATTTT
CASRTGLGGAGNTIYF
>NA|TRBV7-9|TRBJ2-3|NA
TGTGCCAGCAGCTTAGTTGTGGGATCTGGAGCAGATACGCAGTATTTT
CASSLVVGSGADTQYF
>NA|TRBV18|TRBJ1-2|few
TGTGCCAGCTCAAAGGACAGAAACTATGGCTACACCTTC
CASSKDRNYGYTF
>NA|TRBV6-5|TRBJ1-5|NA
TGTGCCAGCAGTTACTCTAGCACCCATCAGCCCCAGCATTTT
CASSYSSTHQPQHF
>NA|TRBV9|TRBJ2-1|NA
TGTGCCAGCAGCGTTCAAATGCAGGGGAGGAATGAGCAGTTCTTC
CASSVQMQGRNEQFF
>TRBD1|TRBV10-2|TRBJ2-7|NA
TGCGCCAGCAGTGAGTCGAGGGGACAGGGGCGCGAGCAGTACTTC
CASSESRGQGREQYF
>NA|TRBV9|TRBJ2-3|NA
TGTGCCAGCAGCGAGGGGGAAAGCACAGATACGCAGTATTTT
CASSEGESTDTQYF
>NA|TRBV29-1|TRBJ2-7|once
TGCAGCGTTGTACTCGGCAATTACGAGCAGTACTTC
CSVVLGNYEQYF
>NA|TRBV27|TRBJ2-3|NA
TGTGCCAGCAGCAGGGGACTCCCAACGGGCACAGATACGCAGTATTTT
CASSRGLPTGTDTQYF
>TRBD2|TRBV6-1|TRBJ2-1|once
TGTGCCAGCAGTGAAGGGCTAGCGGGAGTGAGAGGGTACGAGCAGTTCTTC
CASSEGLAGVRGYEQFF
>TRBD2|TRBV11-3|TRBJ2-1|NA
TGTGCCAGCAGCCAGCTAGCGGGAGGATACAATGAGCAGTTCTTC
CASSQLAGGYNEQFF
>NA|TRBV6-5|TRBJ1-3|NA
TGTGCCAGCAGTTACTCGAGAGCGAGCTCTGGAAACACCATATATTTT
CASSYSRASSGNTIYF
>NA|TRBV4-1|TRBJ1-2|NA
TGCGCCAGCAGCCAAGAACCAGCTAACTATGGCTACACCTTC
CASSQEPANYGYTF
>NA|TRBV7-2|TRBJ1-3|NA
TGTGCCAGCAGCCGGGACTCAAGCTCTGGAAACACCATATATTTT
CASSRDSSSGNTIYF
>NA|TRBV6-5|TRBJ2-7|once
TGTGCCAGCAGTTACTCTGACAGAACCTACGAGCAGTACTTC
CASSYSDRTYEQYF
>TRBD1|TRBV18|TRBJ1-3|NA
TGTGCCAGCTCAACCGGGACAGAAAGAAACACCATATATTTT
CASSTGTERNTIYF
>TRBD1|TRBV6-6|TRBJ2-4|few
TGTGCCAGCAGTTACCGTACAGGGGGCGGAAACATTCAGTACTTC
CASSYRTGGGNIQYF
>NA|TRBV15|TRBJ1-3|NA
TGTGCCACCAGCAGAGATAGGTTGTTTGGAAACACCATATATTTT
CATSRDRLFGNTIYF